This is a list of T cell receptor beta chains from one sample in a study of post-analysis software for immune sequencing data. TCRdb fed the PCR reads into MiXCR, producing one record per CDR3 protein. The repertoire holds approximately 260,000 distinct CDR3 sequences, with roughly a third as singletons. Sequencing was performed on blood. The receptors were gathered from a girl aged 5 to 17 with multiple sclerosis. Each CDR3 is given with its conserved first and last residue. D genes are given only for firm matches. The size entry is marked missing in some rows and otherwise reads once, few, many or a size class.

clone size | J gene | CDR3 length | V gene | D gene | CDR3 protein | CDR3 DNA
many | TRBJ2-1 | 15 | TRBV9 | TRBD2 | CASSGGSGIDNEQFF | TGTGCCAGCAGCGGTGGTAGCGGGATTGACAATGAGCAGTTCTTC
NA | TRBJ2-5 | 12 | TRBV20-1 | NA | CSARVREAEQYF | TGCAGTGCTAGAGTAAGGGAGGCTGAGCAGTACTTC
few | TRBJ2-1 | 12 | TRBV20-1 | TRBD2 | CSARGGRNEQFF | TGCAGTGCTAGGGGGGGGAGGAATGAGCAGTTCTTC
NA | TRBJ2-2 | 15 | TRBV27 | NA | CASSYIGSFTGELFF | TGTGCCAGCAGTTACATCGGCAGTTTCACCGGGGAGCTGTTTTTT
NA | TRBJ2-7 | 12 | TRBV12-3/TRBV12-4 | NA | CASSFSFGEQYF | TGTGCCAGCAGTTTTTCCTTCGGCGAGCAGTACTTC
few | TRBJ1-5 | 14 | TRBV4-1 | NA | CASSQAPYNQPQHF | TGCGCCAGCAGCCAAGCACCCTACAATCAGCCCCAGCATTTT
many | TRBJ2-3 | 15 | TRBV5-1 | TRBD1 | CASSFLQGATDTQYF | TGCGCCAGCAGCTTCTTACAGGGGGCCACAGATACGCAGTATTTT
NA | TRBJ2-3 | 14 | TRBV10-3 | NA | CAISGFSGTDTQYF | TGTGCCATCAGTGGTTTCAGCGGCACAGATACGCAGTATTTT
NA | TRBJ2-7 | 14 | TRBV5-1 | TRBD2 | CASSPGGTIYEQYF | TGCGCCAGCAGTCCCGGGGGGACCATCTACGAGCAGTACTTC
NA | TRBJ1-5 | 15 | TRBV3-1 | NA | CASSQGAGSRQPQHF | TGTGCCAGCAGCCAAGGGGCAGGGAGCAGGCAGCCCCAGCATTTT
NA | TRBJ1-4 | 16 | TRBV20-1 | NA | CSAHGGQLATNEKLFF | TGCAGTGCCCACGGGGGGCAGCTTGCAACTAATGAAAAACTGTTTTTT
NA | TRBJ2-5 | 14 | TRBV7-2 | NA | CASSTQRFVETQYF | TGTGCCAGCAGCACTCAGAGATTTGTAGAGACCCAGTACTTC
NA | TRBJ2-1 | 16 | TRBV7-6 | TRBD1 | CASSLQTGQGHNERFF | TGTGCCAGCAGCCTACAGACAGGGCAAGGACACAATGAGCGGTTCTTC
few | TRBJ2-3 | 13 | TRBV20-1 | NA | CSASGLASDTQYF | TGCAGTGCTAGTGGGCTAGCCTCGGATACGCAGTATTTT
NA | TRBJ2-5 | 17 | TRBV28 | TRBD1 | CASSFPTLARDRETQYF | TGTGCCAGCAGTTTCCCCACCCTAGCCCGGGACAGGGAGACCCAGTACTTC
few | TRBJ2-6 | 16 | TRBV14 | NA | CASSQRTPAGANVLTF | TGTGCCAGCAGCCAAAGGACACCCGCTGGGGCCAACGTCCTGACTTTC
many | TRBJ2-7 | 14 | TRBV7-2 | NA | CASSLSGASYEQYF | TGTGCCAGCAGTCTCTCAGGGGCATCCTACGAGCAGTACTTC
few | TRBJ2-4 | 16 | TRBV3-1 | NA | CASSQGGDSVKNIQYF | TGTGCCAGCAGCCAAGGCGGGGACTCCGTTAAGAACATTCAGTACTTC
many | TRBJ1-4 | 15 | TRBV7-2 | NA | CASSLALGTGEKLFF | TGTGCCAGCAGCTTAGCGTTAGGGACGGGGGAAAAACTGTTTTTT
few | TRBJ2-3 | 17 | TRBV29-1 | TRBD2 | CSVEELAGGPGADTQYF | TGCAGCGTTGAAGAACTAGCGGGGGGGCCGGGGGCAGATACGCAGTATTTT
few | TRBJ1-2 | 14 | TRBV18 | NA | CASSLGANNYGYTF | TGTGCCAGCTCGTTGGGGGCTAATAACTATGGCTACACCTTC
NA | TRBJ2-7 | 14 | TRBV15 | NA | CATSRDVHRGEQYF | TGTGCCACCAGCAGAGATGTCCATCGGGGGGAGCAGTACTTC
few | TRBJ1-2 | 14 | TRBV7-9 | TRBD1 | CASSGGGQGRGYTF | TGTGCCAGCAGCGGAGGGGGACAGGGCCGTGGCTACACCTTC
NA | TRBJ1-5 | 16 | TRBV7-8 | TRBD1 | CASSLGDRVPNQPQHF | TGTGCCAGCAGCTTAGGGGACAGGGTACCAAATCAGCCCCAGCATTTT
NA | TRBJ2-1 | 17 | TRBV3-1 | TRBD2 | CASSQPWGGGRGNEQFF | TGTGCCAGCAGCCAACCCTGGGGTGGCGGGAGAGGCAATGAGCAGTTCTTC
many | TRBJ2-1 | 12 | TRBV10-3 | NA | CAISGSRNEQFF | TGTGCCATCAGCGGGAGTAGGAATGAGCAGTTCTTC
many | TRBJ2-1 | 14 | TRBV10-3 | TRBD2 | CAIRAGGPDNEQFF | TGTGCCATCAGAGCGGGAGGTCCGGACAATGAGCAGTTCTTC
few | TRBJ1-2 | 14 | TRBV4-3 | NA | CASSFDSTGYGYTF | TGCGCCAGCAGCTTTGATTCGACAGGTTATGGCTACACCTTC
few | TRBJ2-7 | 18 | TRBV2 | NA | CASSGGFKNGQLRYEQYF | TGTGCCAGCAGTGGGGGTTTTAAGAACGGGCAGCTCAGGTACGAGCAGTACTTC
NA | TRBJ2-3 | 14 | TRBV29-1 | TRBD1 | CSVRTGGSADTQYF | TGCAGCGTTCGGACAGGGGGCTCCGCAGATACGCAGTATTTT
many | TRBJ2-1 | 11 | TRBV9 | NA | CASSVDNEQFF | TGTGCCAGCAGCGTAGACAATGAGCAGTTCTTC
NA | TRBJ1-1 | 16 | TRBV20-1 | TRBD1 | CSARHQGANMNTEAFF | TGCAGTGCTAGGCACCAGGGGGCTAACATGAACACTGAAGCTTTCTTT
NA | TRBJ2-7 | 15 | TRBV7-2 | TRBD2 | CASSAGTSGRNEQYF | TGTGCCAGCAGCGCCGGGACTAGCGGGAGGAATGAGCAGTACTTC
many | TRBJ1-2 | 13 | TRBV20-1 | TRBD1 | CSRWDRANYGYTF | TGCAGCCGATGGGACAGGGCTAACTATGGCTACACCTTC
NA | TRBJ2-7 | 15 | TRBV28 | TRBD1 | CASSLSGTGGYEQYF | TGTGCCAGCAGTTTATCAGGGACAGGGGGCTACGAGCAGTACTTC
NA | TRBJ1-1 | 14 | TRBV18 | TRBD1 | CASSPGTGDTEAFF | TGTGCCAGCTCCCCCGGGACAGGGGACACTGAAGCTTTCTTT
few | TRBJ1-1 | 13 | TRBV7-9 | NA | CASPSPIDTEAFF | TGTGCCAGCCCTAGTCCGATCGACACTGAAGCTTTCTTT
NA | TRBJ2-3 | 17 | TRBV24-1 | NA | CATSDLGDSPYTDTQYF | TGTGCCACCAGTGATTTGGGAGATTCCCCTTACACAGATACGCAGTATTTT
many | TRBJ2-6 | 18 | TRBV7-6 | TRBD1 | CASSLARQGGTGANVLTF | TGTGCCAGCAGCTTAGCCCGACAGGGGGGCACTGGGGCCAACGTCCTGACTTTC
many | TRBJ2-5 | 17 | TRBV5-1 | TRBD2 | CASSSDLSGGILETQYF | TGCGCCAGCAGCTCGGACCTTAGCGGGGGGATTCTAGAGACCCAGTACTTC
many | TRBJ2-5 | 12 | TRBV29-1 | NA | CSVGLVEETQYF | TGCAGCGTTGGACTAGTGGAAGAGACCCAGTACTTC
few | TRBJ2-2 | 16 | TRBV14 | TRBD2 | CASSRRLAGATGELFF | TGTGCCAGCAGCCGCAGACTAGCGGGAGCCACCGGGGAGCTGTTTTTT